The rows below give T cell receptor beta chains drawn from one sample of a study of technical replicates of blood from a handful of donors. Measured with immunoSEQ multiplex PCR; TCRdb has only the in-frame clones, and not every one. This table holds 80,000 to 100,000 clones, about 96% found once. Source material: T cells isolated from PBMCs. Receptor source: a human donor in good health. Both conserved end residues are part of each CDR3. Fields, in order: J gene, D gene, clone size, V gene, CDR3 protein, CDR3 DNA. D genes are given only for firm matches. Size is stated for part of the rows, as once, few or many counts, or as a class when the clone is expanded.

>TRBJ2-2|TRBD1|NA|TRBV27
CASCTGDHTGELFF
TGTGCCAGCTGTACAGGGGATCATACCGGGGAGCTGTTTTTT
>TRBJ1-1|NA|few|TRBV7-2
CASSLDRADTFF
TGTGCCAGCAGCTTAGACAGGGCGGATACTTTCTTT
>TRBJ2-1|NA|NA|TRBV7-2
CASGAPIGSYNEQFF
TGTGCCAGCGGGGCTCCGATAGGCTCCTACAATGAGCAGTTCTTC
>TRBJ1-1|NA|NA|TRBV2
CASKLDASTEAFF
TGTGCCAGCAAGTTAGATGCTAGTACTGAAGCTTTCTTT
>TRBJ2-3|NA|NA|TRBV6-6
CASSYWRESTDTQYF
TGTGCCAGCAGTTATTGGCGGGAAAGCACAGATACGCAGTATTTT
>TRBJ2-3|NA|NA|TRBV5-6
CASSLDPSAPPDTQYF
TGTGCCAGCAGCTTGGACCCTAGCGCCCCCCCCGATACGCAGTATTTT
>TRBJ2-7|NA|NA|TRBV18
CASSPQGPYEQYF
TGTGCCAGCTCACCACAGGGGCCCTACGAGCAGTACTTC
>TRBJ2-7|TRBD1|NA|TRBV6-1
CASSESPTGAIYEQYF
TGTGCCAGCAGTGAAAGTCCGACAGGGGCGATCTACGAGCAGTACTTC
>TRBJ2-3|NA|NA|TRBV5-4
CASSLYGGATDTQYF
TGTGCCAGCAGCTTGTATGGGGGGGCCACAGATACGCAGTATTTT
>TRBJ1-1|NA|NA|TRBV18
CASSPVAGSGTEAFF
TGTGCCAGCTCACCAGTTGCTGGGTCAGGCACTGAAGCTTTCTTT
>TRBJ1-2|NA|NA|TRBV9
CASSATGEGDYTF
TGTGCCAGCAGCGCTACTGGTGAGGGGGACTACACCTTC
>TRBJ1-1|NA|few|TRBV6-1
CASSATGDTEAFF
TGTGCCAGCAGTGCGACAGGAGACACTGAAGCTTTCTTT
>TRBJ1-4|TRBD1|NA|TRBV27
CASSPGTGWEKLFF
TGTGCCAGCAGTCCCGGGACAGGGTGGGAAAAACTGTTTTTT
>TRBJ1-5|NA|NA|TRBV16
CASSQSSERVKPQHF
TGTGCCAGCAGCCAATCGAGTGAGAGGGTTAAGCCCCAGCATTTT
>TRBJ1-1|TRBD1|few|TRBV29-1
CSVEGLQDRGNTEAFF
TGCAGCGTTGAAGGGTTACAGGACAGGGGAAATACTGAAGCTTTCTTT
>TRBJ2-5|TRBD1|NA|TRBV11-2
CASSLDPGTGDQETQYF
TGTGCCAGCAGCTTAGACCCAGGAACAGGGGATCAAGAGACCCAGTACTTC
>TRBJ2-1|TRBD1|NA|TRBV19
CASSSYPGQGSTSENNEQFF
TGTGCCAGTAGTAGCTACCCGGGACAGGGTTCCACTAGCGAAAACAATGAGCAGTTCTTC
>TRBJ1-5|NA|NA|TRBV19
CASNPRRGNLQGQPQHF
TGTGCCAGTAATCCGAGAAGGGGGAATCTGCAAGGACAGCCCCAGCATTTT
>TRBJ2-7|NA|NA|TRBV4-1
CASSQGDTTYEQYF
TGCGCCAGCAGCCAAGGGGACACAACCTACGAGCAGTACTTC
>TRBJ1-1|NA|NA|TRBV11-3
CASSLFQVKENTEAFF
TGTGCCAGCAGCTTATTCCAGGTCAAGGAGAACACTGAAGCTTTCTTT
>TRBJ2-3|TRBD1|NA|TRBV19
CASSPQGFDTQYF
TGTGCCAGTAGTCCACAGGGGTTTGATACGCAGTATTTT
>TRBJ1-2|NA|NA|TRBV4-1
CASSQEGDFYGYTF
TGCGCCAGCAGCCAGGAAGGAGACTTCTATGGCTACACCTTC